The 9 T cell receptor beta chains below were found in one sample sequenced in a study of identical twins listed by TCRdb under 2016. The library was built by means of 5' RACE. These reads were obtained on an Illumina HiSeq 2000. Using fastp at Q25 and MiXCR, TCRdb reprocessed the public reads and kept productive beta chains. Duplicate CDR3 protein sequences are folded into a single record with the most common DNA and genes. The sample table contains more than 1.5 million distinct CDR3 sequences; only one count was recorded for roughly a third of them. Clones ranked in the top ten supply about 0.25% of the sample. Sequences were obtained from cord blood. Receptor source: a newborn girl in good health.

The V and J genes are TRBV27 and TRBJ1-2, with 9 bases aligning to TRBD1. Germline V gene sequence: CDR1 MNHEY, CDR2 SMNVEV (reference sequence). The CDR3 loop spans 15 amino acids. V gave up 3 bases and J gave up 4 bases; unmatched junction bases: 6. For the CDR3, the DNA is TGTGCCAGCAGTTTCAGGACAGGGGATAGCTATGGCTACACCTTC. This sequence encodes CASSFRTGDSYGYTF.

Of note for this clonotype: Just one base apart from a much larger clone, this may be a read error. This sequence joins TRBV4-2 and TRBJ2-4; D gene ambiguous. The DNA end is a closer match to TRBJ2-7, so the J assignment may be wrong. Germline CDR1 and CDR2: LGHNA and YNFKEQ. This CDR3 is 14 amino acids long. Here the CDR3 reads CASSQDLNNYEQYF. Here the CDR3 DNA reads TGTGCCAGCAGCCAAGACTTAAATAACTACGAGCAGTACTTC.

The rearrangement joins TRBV18 to TRBJ1-1; 7 bases fit TRBD1. The CDR3 is 16 residues long. Germline lookup yields CDR1 KGHSH and CDR2 LQKENI. The V gene end was trimmed by 2 bases and the J gene end by 0 bases; junction bases not matched to a gene: 6. CDR3 sequence reads: CASSPFTGDMNTEAFF. CDR3 coding DNA: TGTGCCAGCTCACCATTTACAGGGGATATGAACACTGAAGCTTTCTTT.

The chain recombines TRBV29-1 with TRBJ2-5; perhaps TRBD1 as D (6 bases). The germline V and J ends were trimmed by 6 bases and 4 bases, with 18 bases remaining between them. The germline gives CDR1 SQVTM, CDR2 ANQGSEA. The CDR3 covers 14 residues. The CDR3 nucleotides read TGCAGCGTAGGAAAACAGGGTCAGCTAGAGACCCAGTACTTC. As protein: CSVGKQGQLETQYF.

This clonotype was detected a few times. The chain recombines TRBV30 with TRBJ2-7; 7 bases map to TRBD2. Per the germline V gene, CDR1 is GTSNPN and CDR2 is SVGIG (reference sequence). The ends lost 2 bases at V and 4 bases at J; junction bases unmatched: 2. The CDR3 is 12 residues long. The CDR3 is CAWSLGGYEQYF. CDR3 DNA sequence: TGTGCCTGGAGTTTGGGGGGGTACGAGCAGTACTTC.

This clonotype was seen a few times. This chain joins TRBV4-2 and TRBJ2-7; D uncertain. Trimming shortened V by 0 bases and J by 3 bases, and 9 bases separated the two germline ends. Germline assignment: CDR1 LGHNA and CDR2 YNFKEQ. The CDR3 has 14 amino acids. CDR3 region: CASSQERNFYEQYF. As DNA, the CDR3 is TGTGCCAGCAGCCAAGAGCGGAACTTCTACGAGCAGTACTTC.

The rearrangement links TRBV20-1 to TRBJ1-5; D is perhaps TRBD1 (5 bases). In germline, CDR1 is DFQATT, CDR2 SNEGSKA (reference sequence). There are 13 residues in the CDR3. V was trimmed by 6 bases and J by 6 bases, leaving 15 bases between them. This chain's CDR3 is CSARRGTSQPQHF. The CDR3, as DNA: TGCAGTGCCCGTAGGGGTACAAGTCAGCCCCAGCATTTT.

Concerning this clonotype itself: A much larger clone sits a single nucleotide away, making a read error possible. The chain links TRBV2 to TRBJ2-1, with D possibly matching TRBD1 (6 bases). CDR3 length: 15 amino acids. Germline V gene lookup returns CDR1 SNHLY and CDR2 FYNNEI. V lost 6 bases and J lost 5, with 17 bases in between. The CDR3 bases are TGTGCCAGCAGGTTACAGGGAACTTCCCACAATGAGCAGTTCTTC. Encoded protein: CASRLQGTSHNEQFF.

This clonotype occurred a few times. The J gene is TRBJ2-3, the V gene TRBV10-1; 7 bases are shared with TRBD2. There are 18 residues in the CDR3. V lost 7 bases and J lost 2; bases outside the gene matches: 18. The germline V gene has CDR1 WNHNN and CDR2 SYGVQD (reference sequence). The CDR3 sequence: CASKGQPWLAVLTDTQYF. CDR3 bases: TGCGCCAGCAAAGGCCAGCCCTGGCTAGCGGTCCTCACAGATACGCAGTATTTT.